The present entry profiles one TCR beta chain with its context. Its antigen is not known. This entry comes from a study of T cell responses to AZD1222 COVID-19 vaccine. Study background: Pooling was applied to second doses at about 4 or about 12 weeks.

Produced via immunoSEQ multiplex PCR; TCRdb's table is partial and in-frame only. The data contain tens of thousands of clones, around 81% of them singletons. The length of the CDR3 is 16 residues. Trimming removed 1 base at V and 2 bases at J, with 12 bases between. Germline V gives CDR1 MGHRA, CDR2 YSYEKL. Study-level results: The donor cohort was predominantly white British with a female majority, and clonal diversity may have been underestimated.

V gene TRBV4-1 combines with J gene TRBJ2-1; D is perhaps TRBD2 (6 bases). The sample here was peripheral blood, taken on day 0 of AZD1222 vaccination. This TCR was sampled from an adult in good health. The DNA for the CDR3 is TGCGCCAGCAGCCAAGGGGGGGTGGCCCCCTACAATGAGCAGTTCTTC. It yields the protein CASSQGGVAPYNEQFF.